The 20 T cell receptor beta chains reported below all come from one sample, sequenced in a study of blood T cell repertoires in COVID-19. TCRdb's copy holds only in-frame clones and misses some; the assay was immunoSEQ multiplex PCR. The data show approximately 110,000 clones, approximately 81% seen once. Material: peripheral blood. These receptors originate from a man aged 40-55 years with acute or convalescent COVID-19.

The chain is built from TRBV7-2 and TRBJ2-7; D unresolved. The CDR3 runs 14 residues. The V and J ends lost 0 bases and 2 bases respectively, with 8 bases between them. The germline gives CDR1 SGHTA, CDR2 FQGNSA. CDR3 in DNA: TGTGCCAGCAGCTTAGCGTTTAACACCTACGAGCAGTACTTC. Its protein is CASSLAFNTYEQYF.

The CDR3 DNA reads as TGTGCCAGCAGTTATACAGGGGATCCTGGCTACACCTTC. It yields the protein CASSYTGDPGYTF. This chain links TRBV6-5 with TRBJ1-2; 7 nucleotides agree with TRBD1. CDR1 is MNHEY and CDR2 is SVGAGI in the germline V gene. The CDR3 is 13 residues long. Unmatched junction bases numbered 5, after V lost 3 bases and J lost 7 bases.

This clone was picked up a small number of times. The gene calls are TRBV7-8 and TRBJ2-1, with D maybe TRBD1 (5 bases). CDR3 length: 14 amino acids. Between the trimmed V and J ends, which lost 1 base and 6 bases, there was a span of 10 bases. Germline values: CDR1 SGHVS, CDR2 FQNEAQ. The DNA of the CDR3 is TGTGCCAGCAGCTTAGGGGGCAGAGGCAATGAGCAGTTCTTC. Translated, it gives CASSLGGRGNEQFF.

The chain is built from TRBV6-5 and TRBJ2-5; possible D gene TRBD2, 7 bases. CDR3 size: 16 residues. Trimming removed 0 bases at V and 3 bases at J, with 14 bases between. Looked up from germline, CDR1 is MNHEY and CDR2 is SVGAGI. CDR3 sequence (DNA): TGTGCCAGCAGTTACTCTTGGGGGGGCCGAAAAGAGACCCAGTACTTC. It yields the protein CASSYSWGGRKETQYF.

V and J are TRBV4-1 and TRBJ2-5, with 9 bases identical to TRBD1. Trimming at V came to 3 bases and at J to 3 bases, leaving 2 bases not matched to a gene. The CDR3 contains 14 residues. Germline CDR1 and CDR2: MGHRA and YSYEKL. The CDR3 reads CASSQRTGEETQYF. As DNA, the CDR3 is TGCGCCAGCAGCCAGCGGACAGGGGAAGAGACCCAGTACTTC.

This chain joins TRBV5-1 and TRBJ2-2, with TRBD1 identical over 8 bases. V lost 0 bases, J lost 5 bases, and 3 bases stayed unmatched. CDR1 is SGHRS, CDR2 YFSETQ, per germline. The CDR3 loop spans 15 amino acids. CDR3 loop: CASSLEQGGTGELFF. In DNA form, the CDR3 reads TGCGCCAGCAGCTTGGAACAGGGGGGAACCGGGGAGCTGTTTTTT.

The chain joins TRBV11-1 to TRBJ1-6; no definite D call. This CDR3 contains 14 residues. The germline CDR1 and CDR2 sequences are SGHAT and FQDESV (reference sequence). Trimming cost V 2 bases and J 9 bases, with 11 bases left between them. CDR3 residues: CASSLSGSSSPLHF. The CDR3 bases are TGTGCCAGCAGCTTAAGTGGGAGTAGTTCACCCCTCCACTTT. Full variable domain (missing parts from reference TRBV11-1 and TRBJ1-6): EAEVAQSPRYKITEKSQAVAFWCDPISGHATLYWYRQILGQGPELLVQFQDESVVDDSQLPKDRFSAERLKGVDSTLKIQPAELGDSAMYLCASSLSGSSSPLHFGNGTRLTVT.

The CDR3 DNA is TGTGCCAGCAGAGTAGCGGGGAACACAGATACGCAGTATTTT. The encoded protein is CASRVAGNTDTQYF. V gene TRBV3-1 (or the pseudogene TRBV3-2) combines with J gene TRBJ2-3, with TRBD2 matching over 8 bases. Per germline, CDR1 LGHDT and CDR2 YNNKEL (reference sequence). The CDR3 has 14 residues. The ends lost 6 bases at V and 2 bases at J; junction bases unmatched: 4.

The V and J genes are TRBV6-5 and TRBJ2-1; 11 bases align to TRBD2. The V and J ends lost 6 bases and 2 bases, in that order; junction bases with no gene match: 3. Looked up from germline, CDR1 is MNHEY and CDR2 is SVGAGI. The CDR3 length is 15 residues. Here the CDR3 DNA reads TGTGCCAGCAGAGTAGCGGGGGGGCCCTACAATGAGCAGTTCTTC. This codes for CASRVAGGPYNEQFF.

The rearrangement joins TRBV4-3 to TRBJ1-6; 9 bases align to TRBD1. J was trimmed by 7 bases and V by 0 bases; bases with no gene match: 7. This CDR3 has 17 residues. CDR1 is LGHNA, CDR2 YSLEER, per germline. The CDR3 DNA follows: TGCGCCAGCAGCCAAGATCGACAGGGGGGGGGCAATTCACCCCTCCACTTT. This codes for CASSQDRQGGGNSPLHF.

CDR3: CASSVAGGQGNEQFF. The CDR3 DNA reads as TGTGCCAGCAGCGTAGCGGGGGGGCAAGGCAATGAGCAGTTCTTC. This chain connects TRBV11-3 to TRBJ2-1; 11 bases are a match to TRBD2. In germline, CDR1 is SGHNT, CDR2 YENEEA. J gave up 6 bases and V 5 bases, and 6 bases lay outside the gene matches. There are 15 residues in the CDR3.

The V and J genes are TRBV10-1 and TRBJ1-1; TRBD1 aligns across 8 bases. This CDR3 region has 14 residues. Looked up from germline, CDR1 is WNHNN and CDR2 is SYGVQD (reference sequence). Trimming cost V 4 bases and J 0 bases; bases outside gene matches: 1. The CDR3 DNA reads TGCGCCAGCAGTGGGACAGGGCTGAACACTGAAGCTTTCTTT. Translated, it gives CASSGTGLNTEAFF.

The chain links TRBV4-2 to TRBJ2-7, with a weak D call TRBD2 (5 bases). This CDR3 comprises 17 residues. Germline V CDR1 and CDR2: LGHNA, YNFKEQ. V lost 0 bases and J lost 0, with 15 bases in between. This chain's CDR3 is CASSQEIGRGLSYEQYF. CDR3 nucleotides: TGTGCCAGCAGCCAAGAGATTGGACGAGGACTCTCCTACGAGCAGTACTTC.

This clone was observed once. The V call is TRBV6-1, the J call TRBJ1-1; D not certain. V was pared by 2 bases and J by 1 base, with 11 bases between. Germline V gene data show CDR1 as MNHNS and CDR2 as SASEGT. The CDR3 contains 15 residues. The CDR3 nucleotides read TGTGCCAGCAGTGAAATAGTGGGGAGGAACACTGAAGCTTTCTTT. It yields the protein CASSEIVGRNTEAFF.

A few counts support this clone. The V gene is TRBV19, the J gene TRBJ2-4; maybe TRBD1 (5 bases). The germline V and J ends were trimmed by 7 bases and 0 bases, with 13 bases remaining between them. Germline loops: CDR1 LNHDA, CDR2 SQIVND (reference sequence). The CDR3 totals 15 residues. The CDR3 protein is CASKDNRLAKNIQYF. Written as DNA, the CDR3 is TGTGCCAGTAAGGACAACCGGCTAGCCAAAAACATTCAGTACTTC.

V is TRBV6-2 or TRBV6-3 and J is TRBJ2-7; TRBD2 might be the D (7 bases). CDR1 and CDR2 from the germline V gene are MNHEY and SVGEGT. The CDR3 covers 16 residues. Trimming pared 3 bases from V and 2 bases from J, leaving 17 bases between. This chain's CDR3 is CASSYAFGGHTYEQYF. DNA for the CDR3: TGTGCCAGCAGTTATGCCTTCGGGGGGCACACCTACGAGCAGTACTTC.

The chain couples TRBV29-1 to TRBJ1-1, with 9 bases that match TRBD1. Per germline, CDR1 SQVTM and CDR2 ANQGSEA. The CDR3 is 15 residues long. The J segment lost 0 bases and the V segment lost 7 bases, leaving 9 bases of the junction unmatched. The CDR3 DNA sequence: TGCAGCGGCAGACAGGGGGTCTGGATGAACACTGAAGCTTTCTTT. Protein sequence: CSGRQGVWMNTEAFF.

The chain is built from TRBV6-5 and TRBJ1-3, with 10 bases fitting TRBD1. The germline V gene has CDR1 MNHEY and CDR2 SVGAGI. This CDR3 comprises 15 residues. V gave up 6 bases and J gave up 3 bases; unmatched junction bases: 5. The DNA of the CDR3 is TGTGCCAGCAGCTTCGGACAGGGGGTTGGAAACACCATATATTTT. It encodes CASSFGQGVGNTIYF.

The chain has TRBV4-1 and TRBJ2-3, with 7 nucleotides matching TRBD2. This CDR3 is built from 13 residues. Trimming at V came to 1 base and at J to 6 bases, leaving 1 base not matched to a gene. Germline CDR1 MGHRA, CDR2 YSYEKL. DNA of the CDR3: TGCGCCAGCAGCCAAGTGGGGGGGGATACGCAGTATTTT. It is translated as CASSQVGGDTQYF.

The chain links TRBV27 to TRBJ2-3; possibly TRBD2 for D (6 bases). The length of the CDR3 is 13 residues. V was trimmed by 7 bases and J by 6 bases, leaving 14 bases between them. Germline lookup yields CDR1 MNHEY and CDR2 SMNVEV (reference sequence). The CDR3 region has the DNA TGTGCCAGCACTTTCGGGGGTTCGGATACGCAGTATTTT. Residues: CASTFGGSDTQYF.